The 8 T cell receptor beta chains below all came from one sample that was sequenced in a study of beta chain features in type 1 diabetes. Overall study results and limits: A moderate, significant TCRB CDR3 shortening appeared in type 1 diabetes across four CD4+ subsets.

Their antigens remain unidentified. Expressed TCRB transcripts were sequenced because the isolated RNA had all been reverse transcribed beforehand. Sequencing used immunoSEQ multiplex PCR; TCRdb keeps in-frame clones, though not all of them. The sample lists about 650,000 clones, around 12% occurring once. Sequencing was carried out using naive CD4+ T cells from blood. These receptors all come from a man younger than 40 with type 1 diabetes.

Comments on this clone: Distinct nucleotide sequences in the sample also encode this CDR3. The V call is TRBV30, the J call TRBJ1-4; TRBD1 matches 8 bases. V dropped 0 bases and J dropped 6; count of bases not matched to a gene: 0. CDR3 length equals 13 residues. CDR1 is GTSNPN and CDR2 is SVGIG in the germline V gene (reference sequence). This CDR3 is CAWSVQGDEKLFF. The CDR3, as DNA: TGTGCCTGGAGTGTACAGGGGGATGAAAAACTGTTTTTT.

V usage is TRBV27 and J usage is TRBJ1-6, with 9 positions matching TRBD1. This CDR3 has 16 amino acids. Germline V gene data show CDR1 as MNHEY and CDR2 as SMNVEV (reference sequence). The V and J ends lost 2 bases and 6 bases, in that order; junction bases with no gene match: 5. The CDR3 sequence: CASSLAQGAVNSPLHF. In nucleotides, the CDR3 is TGTGCCAGCAGTTTAGCACAGGGGGCGGTTAATTCACCCCTCCACTTT.

The chain is built from TRBV2 and TRBJ2-1; tentative D call: TRBD1 (6 bases). CDR3 length equals 15 residues. The germline V and J ends were trimmed by 4 bases and 1 base, with 11 bases remaining between them. Germline CDR1 reads SNHLY; CDR2 reads FYNNEI. The CDR3 is CASSAGTFSYNEQFF. As DNA, the CDR3 is TGTGCCAGCAGTGCCGGGACATTTTCCTACAATGAGCAGTTCTTC.

This clone was seen a handful of times. The V call is TRBV5-6, the J call TRBJ2-4, with 7 bases aligning to TRBD2. The CDR3 length is 14 residues. The V gene end was trimmed by 4 bases and the J gene end by 8 bases; junction bases not matched to a gene: 9. The germline V gene encodes CDR1 SGHDT and CDR2 YYEEEE. CDR3 amino acids: CASSDPRGGDIQYF. For the CDR3, the DNA is TGTGCCAGCAGCGACCCGAGGGGAGGGGACATTCAGTACTTC.

The V call is TRBV6-5, the J call TRBJ2-6; D is tentatively TRBD1 or TRBD2 (5 bases each). The V end was cut by 2 bases, the J end by 1 base, with 6 bases between. CDR1 MNHEY and CDR2 SVGAGI come from the germline V gene. The CDR3 covers 15 residues. The CDR3 loop reads CASSYGTSGANVLTF. In nucleotides, the CDR3 is TGTGCCAGCAGTTACGGGACGTCTGGGGCCAACGTCCTGACTTTC.

This clone was counted a few times. The chain joins TRBV30 to TRBJ1-6; TRBD1 aligns across 8 bases. Germline CDR1 reads GTSNPN; CDR2 reads SVGIG (reference sequence). Trimming took 2 bases from V and 8 from J; bases not matched to a gene: 8. CDR3 length: 15 residues. The DNA for the CDR3 is TGTGCCTGGAGTCCAAGGACAGGGAGACATTCACCCCTCCACTTT. Protein product: CAWSPRTGRHSPLHF. The entire variable domain, with the rest obtained from reference TRBV30 and TRBJ1-6, is as follows: SQTIHQWPATLVQPVGSPLSLECTVEGTSNPNLYWYRQAAGRGLQLLFYSVGIGQISSEVPQNLSASRPQDRQFILSSKKLLLSDSGFYLCAWSPRTGRHSPLHFGNGTRLTVT.

V is TRBV28 and J is TRBJ2-7, with unresolved D. Trimming pared 4 bases from V and 5 bases from J, leaving 6 bases between. This CDR3 contains 11 residues. Germline CDR1 and CDR2: MDHEN and SYDVKM. CDR3 DNA: TGTGCCAGCAGTTACATAAACGAGCAGTACTTC. Its protein product is CASSYINEQYF.

A single count supports this clone. Different DNA sequences within this sample yield the same CDR3. This sequence joins TRBV18 and TRBJ2-7, with TRBD1 matching 9 bases. The CDR3 contains 14 residues. After removal of 3 bases from V and 5 bases from J, the junction contained 5 bases not matched to a gene. From germline, CDR1 is KGHSH and CDR2 LQKENI. The CDR3 nucleotides are TGTGCCAGCTCACCTCCACGGGACAGGGACGAGCAGTACTTC. Amino acids: CASSPPRDRDEQYF.